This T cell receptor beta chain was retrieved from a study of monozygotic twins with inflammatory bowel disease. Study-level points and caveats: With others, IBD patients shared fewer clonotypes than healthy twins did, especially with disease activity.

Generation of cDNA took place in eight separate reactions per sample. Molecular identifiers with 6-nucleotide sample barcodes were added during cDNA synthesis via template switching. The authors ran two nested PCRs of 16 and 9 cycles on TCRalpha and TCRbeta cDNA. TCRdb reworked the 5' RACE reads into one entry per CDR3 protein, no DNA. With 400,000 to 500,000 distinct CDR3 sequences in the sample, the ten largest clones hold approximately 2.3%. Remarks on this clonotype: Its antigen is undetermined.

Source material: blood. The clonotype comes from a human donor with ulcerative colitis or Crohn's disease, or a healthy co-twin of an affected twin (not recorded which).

The CDR3 reads CASSLAGPPSYEQYF. This sequence joins TRBV5-1 and TRBJ2-7; the D call from TCRdb, TRBD1, cannot be confirmed without DNA. CDR3 length: 15 amino acids. Germline V CDR1 and CDR2: SGHRS, YFSETQ.